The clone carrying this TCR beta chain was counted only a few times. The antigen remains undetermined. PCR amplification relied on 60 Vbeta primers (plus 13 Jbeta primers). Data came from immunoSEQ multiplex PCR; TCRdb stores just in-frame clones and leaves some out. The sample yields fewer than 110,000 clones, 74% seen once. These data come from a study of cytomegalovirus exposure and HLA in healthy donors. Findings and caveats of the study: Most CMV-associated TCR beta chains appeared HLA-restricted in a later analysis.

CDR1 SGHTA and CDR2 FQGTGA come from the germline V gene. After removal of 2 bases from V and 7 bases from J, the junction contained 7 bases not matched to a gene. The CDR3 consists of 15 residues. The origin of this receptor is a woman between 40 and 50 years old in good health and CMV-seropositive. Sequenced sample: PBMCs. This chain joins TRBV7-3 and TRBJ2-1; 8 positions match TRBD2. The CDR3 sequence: CASSLVAGGANEQFF. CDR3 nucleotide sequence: TGTGCCAGCAGCTTAGTGGCGGGGGGCGCAAATGAGCAGTTCTTC. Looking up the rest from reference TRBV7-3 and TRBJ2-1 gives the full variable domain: GAGVSQTPSNKVTEKGKYVELRCDPISGHTALYWYRQSLGQGPEFLIYFQGTGAADDSGLPNDRFFAVRPEGSVSTLKIQRTERGDSAVYLCASSLVAGGANEQFFGPGTRLTVL.